The sequence of this TCR beta chain was determined in a study of read filtering for tumor transcriptome and immune sequencing. In the study overall: Per sample, TCR-region reads ranged about 3.5 to 11 million by IR-seq, 85 to 1273 by RNA-seq. General observations from the study: This fraction held mixed bone marrow immune cells after CD138-negative sorting.

From around 0.4 ug of RNA, a library with molecular barcoded alpha/delta and beta/gamma adaptors was made. TCRdb redid the calling of the reads with MiXCR, one entry per CDR3 protein. The profile shows 85,000 to 100,000 distinct CDR3 sequences, roughly 21% of them singletons. This clonotype occurred a few times. Antigen: not known. The germline V and J ends were trimmed by 3 bases and 7 bases, with 6 bases remaining between them. CDR3 length: 12 residues. CDR1 and CDR2 from the germline V gene are KGHSH and LQKENI. Sampling of bone marrow took place during active disease in every patient. This TCR was recovered from a donor over 35 with multiple myeloma. Source material: a population of CD138-negative cells sorted from bone marrow. The V gene is TRBV18, the J gene TRBJ2-2; unclear D gene. In nucleotides, the CDR3 is TGTGCCAGCTCACCCGGGCGCGGGGAGCTGTTTTTT. Translation gives CASSPGRGELFF.